One sample yielded the 21 T cell receptor beta chains listed below, sequenced in a study of blood T cell repertoires in COVID-19. Assay used: immunoSEQ multiplex PCR; TCRdb lists only in-frame clones, some missing. The table lists over 80,000 clones, about 80% of them singletons. Material for sequencing was peripheral blood. These receptors all stem from a woman between 65 and 79 years old with acute or convalescent COVID-19.

A few counts support this clone. The rearrangement links TRBV6-5 to TRBJ2-7, with 7 bases aligning to TRBD1. V was pared by 5 bases and J by 0 bases, with 4 bases of the junction left unmatched. CDR1 is MNHEY and CDR2 is SVGAGI in the germline V gene. This CDR3 has 14 residues. DNA for the CDR3: TGTGCCAGCAGTCTACAGGGGACCTCCTACGAGCAGTACTTC. Translating gives CASSLQGTSYEQYF.

The chain recombines TRBV14 with TRBJ1-2, with D uncertain. Deletions cut 1 base from V and 8 bases from J, with 11 bases between. The CDR3 totals 13 residues. Germline-derived CDR1 and CDR2 are SGHDN and FVKESK. This CDR3 is CASSQALQAGYTF. CDR3 sequence (DNA): TGTGCCAGCAGCCAAGCTCTCCAGGCCGGCTACACCTTC.

The V call is TRBV30, the J call TRBJ1-4, with 7 bases identical to TRBD1. CDR3 length equals 14 residues. V shed 7 bases, J shed 2 bases, and the junction held 7 bases outside the gene matches. Germline V gene lookup returns CDR1 GTSNPN and CDR2 SVGIG (reference sequence). In DNA, the CDR3 is TGTGCCTACCGGACAGGTCATACTAATGAAAAACTGTTTTTT. Protein: CAYRTGHTNEKLFF.

The rearrangement joins TRBV5-4 to TRBJ2-7, with D possibly being TRBD2 (5 bases). The CDR3 totals 13 residues. Per the germline V gene, CDR1 is SGHNT and CDR2 is YYREEE (reference sequence). V shed 7 bases and J shed 5 bases, with 16 bases lying between them. The CDR3 DNA reads TGTGCCAGCGGAGGACCCTCTGAGGACGAGCAGTACTTC. Translating it yields CASGGPSEDEQYF.

This clone was detected only a few times. The chain uses TRBV7-9 and TRBJ1-5; 9 positions match TRBD1. This CDR3 region has 16 residues. Germline values: CDR1 SEHNR, CDR2 FQNEAQ (reference sequence). Trimming cost V 3 bases and J 2 bases; bases outside gene matches: 5. CDR3 protein: CASSLGQGSGNQPQHF. In nucleotides, the CDR3 is TGTGCCAGCAGCTTGGGACAGGGCTCGGGCAATCAGCCCCAGCATTTT.

The chain employs TRBV9 and TRBJ2-3; TRBD2 aligns across 9 bases. Germline values: CDR1 SGDLS, CDR2 YYNGEE. V gave up 3 bases and J gave up 4 bases; unmatched junction bases: 6. The CDR3 contains 15 residues. CDR3 loop: CASSEGLASADTQYF. CDR3 coding DNA: TGTGCCAGCAGCGAGGGACTAGCCTCCGCAGATACGCAGTATTTT.

This clone was seen a few times. In the same sample, other DNA sequences code for this CDR3. The chain couples TRBV5-1 to TRBJ2-5, with a tentative D call TRBD2 (6 bases). CDR1 is SGHRS and CDR2 is YFSETQ in the germline V gene. The CDR3 length is 12 residues. Deletions cut 6 bases from V and 4 bases from J, with 10 bases between. CDR3 sequence reads: CASKRRGETQYF. In nucleotides, the CDR3 is TGCGCCAGCAAACGGAGGGGAGAGACCCAGTACTTC.

This chain uses TRBV2 with TRBJ2-1; TRBD1 is a possible D gene (6 bases). V gave up 5 bases and J gave up 4 bases, with 24 bases separating them. This CDR3 region has 18 residues. The germline V gene encodes CDR1 SNHLY and CDR2 FYNNEI. Here the CDR3 reads CASSHHRSRGQRYNEQFF. The CDR3 bases are TGTGCCAGCAGTCACCACCGGAGTCGAGGACAGAGATACAATGAGCAGTTCTTC.

The J gene is TRBJ2-4, the V gene TRBV3-1 (or the pseudogene TRBV3-2), with D perhaps matching TRBD2 (5 bases). V was pared by 0 bases and J by 2 bases, with 11 bases between. The CDR3 is 16 residues long. Germline CDR1 is LGHDT and CDR2 is YNNKEL (reference sequence). The CDR3 bases are TGTGCCAGCAGCCAAGAAGGTTTAGCGACCAAAAACATTCAGTACTTC. Translated, it gives CASSQEGLATKNIQYF.

V usage is TRBV7-9 and J usage is TRBJ1-2; maybe TRBD1 (6 bases). Germline CDR1 SEHNR, CDR2 FQNEAQ (reference sequence). The CDR3 is made up of 15 amino acids. V lost 6 bases and J 5 bases, leaving 19 bases between the germline ends. CDR3: CASRPDSGTPYGYTF. The DNA of the CDR3 is TGTGCCAGCAGACCCGATTCCGGGACACCTTATGGCTACACCTTC.

CDR3 residues: CASSSLGGGRTEAFF. DNA for the CDR3: TGTGCCAGCAGCTCCTTGGGGGGCGGGAGGACTGAAGCTTTCTTT. V and J are TRBV27 and TRBJ1-1; tentative D call: TRBD1 (6 bases). The CDR3 runs 15 residues. CDR1 MNHEY and CDR2 SMNVEV come from the germline V gene (reference sequence). The V end was cut by 6 bases, the J end by 5 bases, with 19 bases between.

V is TRBV5-1 and J is TRBJ1-6; D not certain. CDR1 and CDR2 from the germline V gene are SGHRS and YFSETQ. The CDR3 length is 17 residues. The V and J ends lost 3 bases and 0 bases respectively, with 13 bases between them. The CDR3 DNA sequence: TGCGCCAGCAGCTATACGGGGTCGGGCTCCTATAATTCACCCCTCCACTTT. This gives the protein CASSYTGSGSYNSPLHF.

The chain has TRBV5-6 and TRBJ1-2; tentative D call: TRBD1 (5 bases). The CDR3 is 15 amino acids. Germline CDR1 reads SGHDT; CDR2 reads YYEEEE. With 2 bases removed from V and 0 bases from J, the gap between germline ends came to 11 bases. In nucleotides, the CDR3 is TGTGCCAGCAGCTTCACAGGACCCTCTAACTATGGCTACACCTTC. It specifies CASSFTGPSNYGYTF.

The V call is TRBV9, the J call TRBJ1-2; the D is unclear. Germline-derived CDR1 and CDR2 are SGDLS and YYNGEE. The CDR3 has 16 residues. V dropped 0 bases and J dropped 2 bases, with 14 bases sitting between them. CDR3 protein: CASSVEEFVSNYGYTF. The CDR3 nucleotides read TGTGCCAGCAGCGTAGAGGAGTTTGTGTCGAACTATGGCTACACCTTC.

The gene calls are TRBV6-5 and TRBJ1-5; TRBD1 might be the D (5 bases). The CDR3 is 14 residues long. CDR1 and CDR2 (germline): MNHEY, SVGAGI. With 0 bases removed from V and 5 bases from J, the gap between germline ends came to 8 bases. DNA of the CDR3: TGTGCCAGCAGTTACTCTGCCAGGGATCAGCCCCAGCATTTT. Amino acids: CASSYSARDQPQHF.

J is TRBJ1-4 and V is TRBV2; TRBD1 matches 7 bases. Germline lookup yields CDR1 SNHLY and CDR2 FYNNEI. V trimming: 6 bases; J trimming: 1 base; junction bases outside the gene matches: 2. The CDR3 spans 14 residues. CDR3 sequence reads: CASRAGGTNEKLFF. In DNA, the CDR3 is TGTGCCAGCAGAGCAGGGGGAACTAATGAAAAACTGTTTTTT.

The V gene is TRBV3-1 (or the pseudogene TRBV3-2), the J gene TRBJ2-7; tentative D call: TRBD1 (5 bases). Germline V gene sequence: CDR1 LGHDT, CDR2 YNNKEL (reference sequence). V lost 2 bases and J 2 bases, leaving 10 bases between the germline ends. CDR3 size: 14 residues. CDR3 in DNA: TGTGCCAGCAGCCAACGGCAGGGTGCCTACGAGCAGTACTTC. Translation: CASSQRQGAYEQYF.

The V gene is TRBV5-5, the J gene TRBJ1-2; 7 positions agree with TRBD1. CDR1 is SGHKS and CDR2 is YYEKEE in the germline V gene (reference sequence). This CDR3 region has 13 residues. After removal of 5 bases from V and 5 bases from J, the junction contained 6 bases not matched to a gene. CDR3 bases: TGTGCCAGCAGTGACAGGGTTGGGTATGGCTACACCTTC. Translated, it gives CASSDRVGYGYTF.

The chain joins TRBV19 to TRBJ1-2; perhaps TRBD1 as D (6 bases). CDR1 LNHDA and CDR2 SQIVND come from the germline V gene (reference sequence). CDR3 length equals 14 residues. V was cut by 3 bases and J by 7 bases, with 15 bases left in between. The CDR3, as DNA: TGTGCCAGTAGTATCCCGTACAGGGTTGCTGGCTACACCTTC. This encodes CASSIPYRVAGYTF.

This rearrangement joins TRBV4-2 to TRBJ2-1; 10 bases are shared with TRBD1. The germline V gene encodes CDR1 LGHNA and CDR2 YNFKEQ. This CDR3 region has 17 residues. J was trimmed by 6 bases and V by 3 bases; bases with no gene match: 11. In DNA, the CDR3 is TGTGCCAGCAGCCACGCCGGGACAGGGGCAGGGGGCAATGAGCAGTTCTTC. Its translation is CASSHAGTGAGGNEQFF.

The chain has TRBV29-1 and TRBJ2-7, with 7 bases lining up with TRBD1. The CDR3 is made up of 11 amino acids. CDR1 is SQVTM and CDR2 is ANQGSEA in the germline V gene. With V trimmed by 6 bases and J by 6 bases, 5 bases remained unmatched. The CDR3 sequence: CSVTTGREQYF. The CDR3 DNA is TGCAGCGTGACGACAGGGCGCGAGCAGTACTTC.